These 12 T cell receptor beta chains originate from one sample sequenced in a study of blood T cell repertoires in COVID-19. Sequencing used immunoSEQ multiplex PCR; TCRdb keeps in-frame clones, though not all of them. The sample lists 180,000 or so clones, about 86% occurring once. Material: peripheral blood. The receptors come from a man aged 60-69 years with acute or convalescent COVID-19.

There are a few counts of this clone. This CDR3 reads CASSVAGGSNSPLHF. The CDR3 region has the DNA TGTGCCAGCAGCGTAGCAGGTGGTTCTAATTCACCCCTCCACTTT. V gene TRBV9 combines with J gene TRBJ1-6; D is undetermined. The ends were cut back, 0 bases at V and 6 bases at J, with 10 bases in the middle. The length of the CDR3 is 15 residues. Looked up from germline, CDR1 is SGDLS and CDR2 is YYNGEE.

The rearrangement links TRBV19 to TRBJ1-1; no firm D call. The CDR3 contains 14 residues. V was clipped by 5 bases and J by 4 bases, with 14 bases between them. Germline V CDR1 and CDR2: LNHDA, SQIVND (reference sequence). The CDR3: CASSSRVGSTEAFF. As DNA, the CDR3 is TGTGCCAGTAGTTCCCGGGTCGGGAGCACTGAAGCTTTCTTT.

This clone was picked up one time. The V gene is TRBV27, the J gene TRBJ1-5; D possibly corresponds to TRBD1 (6 bases). CDR1 and CDR2 from the germline V gene are MNHEY and SMNVEV (reference sequence). V was trimmed by 4 bases and J by 1 base, leaving 14 bases between them. The CDR3 spans 16 residues. The CDR3 loop is CASSSAGAASNQPQHF. CDR3 nucleotides: TGTGCCAGCAGTTCAGCGGGGGCCGCGAGCAATCAGCCCCAGCATTTT.

The gene calls are TRBV30 and TRBJ2-2; 8 positions agree with TRBD2. V gave up 2 bases and J gave up 3 bases; unmatched junction bases: 5. CDR3 length: 15 amino acids. Germline V CDR1 and CDR2: GTSNPN, SVGIG (reference sequence). Written as DNA, the CDR3 is TGTGCCTGGAGTAAAGCGGGAGTTGACACCGGGGAGCTGTTTTTT. The encoded protein is CAWSKAGVDTGELFF.

The chain couples TRBV2 to TRBJ1-2; the D is unclear. Germline V gene data show CDR1 as SNHLY and CDR2 as FYNNEI. Trimming left V 4 bases short and J 2 bases short, with 8 bases between. This CDR3 is built from 13 residues. The CDR3 DNA sequence: TGTGCCAGCAGTGGCGACAAGAACTATGGCTACACCTTC. Translation: CASSGDKNYGYTF.

With regard to this clone: One end of the junction is discordant with germline, which a read error may explain. V gene TRBV7-7 combines with J gene TRBJ1-4, with TRBD1 matching over 10 bases. CDR3 size: 15 residues. CDR1 is SSHAT and CDR2 is FNYEAQ in the germline V gene (reference sequence). The CDR3 loop is CASSSGTGAVEKLFF. The CDR3 region has the DNA TGTGCTAGCAGCTCTGGGACAGGGGCAGTCGAAAAACTGTTTTTT.

The chain links TRBV30 to TRBJ1-3; D uncertain. Trimming took 3 bases from V and 0 from J, leaving 15 bases between them. The CDR3 loop spans 16 amino acids. Germline CDR1 GTSNPN, CDR2 SVGIG (reference sequence). CDR3 protein: CAWREHGRGSGNTIYF. CDR3 coding DNA: TGTGCCTGGAGGGAGCACGGACGGGGCTCTGGAAACACCATATATTTT.

The V gene is TRBV28, the J gene TRBJ1-5, with D possibly being TRBD1 (6 bases). Germline-derived CDR1 and CDR2 are MDHEN and SYDVKM. This CDR3 has 13 amino acids. The V and J ends lost 10 bases and 4 bases respectively, with 14 bases between them. The CDR3 sequence is CATNDRSNQPQHF. The CDR3 bases are TGTGCCACCAACGACAGGTCGAATCAGCCCCAGCATTTT.

The gene calls are TRBV29-1 and TRBJ2-5; 7 bases fit TRBD2. Losses at the gene ends were 7 bases for V and 5 bases for J; bases not matched to a gene: 10. CDR1 and CDR2 from the germline V gene are SQVTM and ANQGSEA. This CDR3 is 13 amino acids long. CDR3 nucleotides: TGCAGCGAAAGGAGGGCCGGGGGGGAGACCCAGTACTTC. Translating gives CSERRAGGETQYF.

This clone was found once. This chain joins TRBV2 and TRBJ1-3; D not certain. Germline V CDR1 and CDR2: SNHLY, FYNNEI. The CDR3 runs to 13 residues. Trimming cost V 7 bases and J 2 bases, with 9 bases left between them. The CDR3 sequence is CASIRDPGNTIYF. For the CDR3, the DNA is TGTGCCAGCATCCGGGATCCTGGAAACACCATATATTTT. Full variable domain (remainder filled in from reference TRBV2 and TRBJ1-3): EPEVTQTPSHQVTQMGQEVILRCVPISNHLYFYWYRQILGQKVEFLVSFYNNEISEKSEIFDDQFSVERPDGSNFTLKIRSTKLEDSAMYFCASIRDPGNTIYFGEGSWLTVV.

The chain links TRBV3-1 (or the pseudogene TRBV3-2) to TRBJ2-1; 11 positions match TRBD2. Germline CDR1 and CDR2: LGHDT and YNNKEL (reference sequence). The CDR3 is 16 residues long. Losses at the gene ends were 4 bases for V and 4 bases for J; bases not matched to a gene: 6. The CDR3 spells CASSLRSSGRYNEQFF. The CDR3, as DNA: TGTGCCAGCAGCCTAAGGTCTAGCGGGAGGTACAATGAGCAGTTCTTC.

The J gene is TRBJ2-1, the V gene TRBV30; perhaps TRBD2 as D (5 bases). Trimming removed 0 bases at V and 16 bases at J, with 22 bases between. Germline CDR1 reads GTSNPN; CDR2 reads SVGIG (reference sequence). The CDR3 sequence is 14 residues long. The CDR3 region is CAWSVNSRTPICFF. In DNA, the CDR3 is TGTGCCTGGAGTGTAAATTCGAGGACTCCGATCTGTTTCTTC. The variable domain in full, with the rest retrieved from reference TRBV30 and TRBJ2-1, is SQTIHQWPATLVQPVGSPLSLECTVEGTSNPNLYWYRQAAGRGLQLLFYSVGIGQISSEVPQNLSASRPQDRQFILSSKKLLLSDSGFYLCAWSVNSRTPICFFGPGTRLTVL.